This TCR beta chain appears in the sequencing data of a study of lymphopenia after photon versus proton radiotherapy. The study, taken as a whole, reports: Post-nadir diversity loss with photons came from oligoclonal expansion, particularly CD8+ Temra cells. Under photons, naive T cells and diversity fell while effector/memory populations rose. A bigger post-nadir fall in TCR diversity correlated inversely with survival time in deceased patients.

This clone was seen a single time. The antigen remains unidentified. This table comes from immunoSEQ multiplex PCR, and its TCRdb copy is limited to in-frame clones, with some not included. The table has about 53,000 clones, about 83% seen once. There are 20 residues in the CDR3. The V gene's germline CDR1 is MDHEN and CDR2 SYDVKM. Trimming cost V 3 bases and J 1 base, with 27 bases left between them. This receptor was obtained from a man aged 50 or older with gastric cancer. The chain links TRBV28 to TRBJ1-1; a weak D match, TRBD1 (6 bases). Material: peripheral blood, obtained from a patient treated with photon-based radiotherapy. The CDR3 spells CASSFKPGTPGRRWNTEAFF. CDR3 in DNA: TGTGCCAGCAGTTTTAAACCCGGGACACCGGGTAGAAGATGGAACACTGAAGCTTTCTTT.